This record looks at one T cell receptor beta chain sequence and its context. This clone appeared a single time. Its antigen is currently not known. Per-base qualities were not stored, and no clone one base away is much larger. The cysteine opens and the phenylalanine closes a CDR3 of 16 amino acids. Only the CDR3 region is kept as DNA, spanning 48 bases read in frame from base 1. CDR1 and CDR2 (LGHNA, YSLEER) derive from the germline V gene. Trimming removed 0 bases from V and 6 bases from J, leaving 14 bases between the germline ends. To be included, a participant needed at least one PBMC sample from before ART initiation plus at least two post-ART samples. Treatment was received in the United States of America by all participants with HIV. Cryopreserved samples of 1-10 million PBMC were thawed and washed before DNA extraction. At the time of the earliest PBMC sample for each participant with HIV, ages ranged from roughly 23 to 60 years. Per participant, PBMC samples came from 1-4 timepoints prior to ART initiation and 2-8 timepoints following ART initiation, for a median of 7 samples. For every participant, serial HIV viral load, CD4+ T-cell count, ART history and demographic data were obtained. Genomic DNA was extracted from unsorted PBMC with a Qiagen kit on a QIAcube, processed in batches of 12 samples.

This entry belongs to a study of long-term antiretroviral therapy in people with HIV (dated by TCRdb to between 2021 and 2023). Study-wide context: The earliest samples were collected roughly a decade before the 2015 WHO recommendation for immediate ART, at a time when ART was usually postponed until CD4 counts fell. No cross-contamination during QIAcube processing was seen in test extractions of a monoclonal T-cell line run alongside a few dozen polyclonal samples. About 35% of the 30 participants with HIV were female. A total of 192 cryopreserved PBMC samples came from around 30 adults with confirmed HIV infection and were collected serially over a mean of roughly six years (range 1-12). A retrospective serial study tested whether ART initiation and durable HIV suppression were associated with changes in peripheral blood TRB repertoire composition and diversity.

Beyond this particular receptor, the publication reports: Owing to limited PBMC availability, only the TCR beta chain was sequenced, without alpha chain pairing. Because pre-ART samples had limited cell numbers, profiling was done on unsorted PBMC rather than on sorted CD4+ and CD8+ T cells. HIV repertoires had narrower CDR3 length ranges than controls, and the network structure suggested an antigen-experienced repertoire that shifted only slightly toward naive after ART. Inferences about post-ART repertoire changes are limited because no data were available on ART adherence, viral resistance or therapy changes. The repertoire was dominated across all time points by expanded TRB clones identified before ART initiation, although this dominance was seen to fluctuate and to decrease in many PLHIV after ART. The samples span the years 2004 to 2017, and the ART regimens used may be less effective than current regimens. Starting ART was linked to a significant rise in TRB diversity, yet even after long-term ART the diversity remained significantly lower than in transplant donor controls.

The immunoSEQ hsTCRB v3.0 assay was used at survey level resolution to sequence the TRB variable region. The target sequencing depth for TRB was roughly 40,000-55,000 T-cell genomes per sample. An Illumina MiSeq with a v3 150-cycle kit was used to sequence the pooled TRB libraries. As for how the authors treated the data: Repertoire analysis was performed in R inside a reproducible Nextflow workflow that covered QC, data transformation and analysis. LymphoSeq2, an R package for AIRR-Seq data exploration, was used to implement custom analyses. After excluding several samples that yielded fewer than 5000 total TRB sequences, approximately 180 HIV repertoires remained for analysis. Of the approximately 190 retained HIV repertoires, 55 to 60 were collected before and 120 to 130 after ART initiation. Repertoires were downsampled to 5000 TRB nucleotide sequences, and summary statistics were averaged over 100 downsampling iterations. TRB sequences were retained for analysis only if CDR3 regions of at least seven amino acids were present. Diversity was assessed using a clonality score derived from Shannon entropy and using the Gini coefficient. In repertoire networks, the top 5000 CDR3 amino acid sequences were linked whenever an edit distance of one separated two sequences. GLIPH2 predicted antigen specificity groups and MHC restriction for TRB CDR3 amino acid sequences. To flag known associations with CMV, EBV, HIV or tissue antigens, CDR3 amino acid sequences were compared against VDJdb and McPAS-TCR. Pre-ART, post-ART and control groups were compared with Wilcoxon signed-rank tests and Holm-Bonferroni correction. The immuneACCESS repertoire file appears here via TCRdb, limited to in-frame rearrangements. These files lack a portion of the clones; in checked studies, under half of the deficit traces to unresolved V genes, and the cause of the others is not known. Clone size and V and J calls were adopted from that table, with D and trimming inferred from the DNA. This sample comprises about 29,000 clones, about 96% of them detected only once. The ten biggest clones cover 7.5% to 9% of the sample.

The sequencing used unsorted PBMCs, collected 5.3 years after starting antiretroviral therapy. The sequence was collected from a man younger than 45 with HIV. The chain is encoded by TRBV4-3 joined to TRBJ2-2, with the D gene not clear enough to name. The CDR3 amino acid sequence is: CASSQEGFGLPGELFF. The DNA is TGCGCCAGCAGCCAAGAGGGTTTCGGGCTCCCCGGGGAGCTGTTTTTT.